A single sample gave rise to the 16 T cell receptor beta chains below, sequenced in a study of cytomegalovirus exposure and HLA in healthy donors. PCR was performed using 60 Vbeta and 13 Jbeta primers. Here immunoSEQ multiplex PCR was the method, and the copy in TCRdb shows in-frame clones only, minus some. The sample has approximately 130,000 clones, 82% seen once. Sequenced input: PBMCs. The receptors here all came from a woman aged 18-29 years in good health and CMV-seronegative.

This sequence joins TRBV5-5 and TRBJ2-1; 11 bases are a match to TRBD2. The CDR3 totals 17 residues. V shed 3 bases, J shed 5 bases, and the junction held 10 bases outside the gene matches. Germline V gene sequence: CDR1 SGHKS, CDR2 YYEKEE (reference sequence). This CDR3 reads CASSYNIIAGGHNEQFF. The DNA of the CDR3 is TGTGCCAGCAGCTATAATATAATAGCGGGGGGGCACAATGAGCAGTTCTTC.

The CDR3 coding sequence is TGTGCCAGCAGCAACACCGGCGAGGGGGACGGATCACCCCTCCACTTT. Translating it yields CASSNTGEGDGSPLHF. The chain recombines TRBV11-2 with TRBJ1-6, with a possible D match to TRBD1 (6 bases). V gave up 5 bases and J gave up 10 bases, with 21 bases separating them. Germline V lookup: CDR1 SGHAT, CDR2 FQNNGV. This CDR3 is 16 amino acids long.

The V call is TRBV19, the J call TRBJ1-1; 8 nucleotides align to TRBD1. The CDR3 runs 15 residues. CDR1 and CDR2 (germline): LNHDA, SQIVND (reference sequence). V gave up 5 bases and J gave up 5 bases; unmatched junction bases: 10. The CDR3 reads CASSFFNRGGTEAFF. DNA of the CDR3: TGTGCCAGTAGTTTCTTCAACAGGGGGGGAACTGAAGCTTTCTTT.

The chain is built from TRBV4-1 and TRBJ2-2, with TRBD2 matching over 10 bases. After removal of 5 bases from V and 6 bases from J, the junction contained 3 bases not matched to a gene. The CDR3 is made up of 14 amino acids. Germline V gives CDR1 MGHRA, CDR2 YSYEKL. Written as DNA, the CDR3 is TGCGCCAGCAGCTCCGGGACTAGCGCCGGGGAGCTGTTTTTT. Its translation is CASSSGTSAGELFF.

The V call is TRBV5-6, the J call TRBJ2-3; 12 bases fit TRBD2. CDR1 and CDR2 from the germline V gene are SGHDT and YYEEEE. V lost 4 bases to trimming and J lost 1 base; unmatched junction nucleotides: 4. This CDR3 contains 16 residues. CDR3 nucleotide sequence: TGTGCCAGCAGCATTAGGACTAGCGGGGGCACAGATACGCAGTATTTT. Residues: CASSIRTSGGTDTQYF.

The CDR3 region has the DNA TGTGCCAGCAGAGGCGAGACAGGGAATTCACCCCTCCACTTT. It translates to CASRGETGNSPLHF. The chain couples TRBV6-5 to TRBJ1-6; TRBD1 aligns across 7 bases. After removal of 6 bases from V and 7 bases from J, the junction contained 6 bases not matched to a gene. Germline V CDR1 and CDR2: MNHEY, SVGAGI. The CDR3 is 14 amino acids.

CDR3 bases: TGTGCCATCAGCGGACTAGCGGTCAGGAACGAGCAGTACTTC. Protein product: CAISGLAVRNEQYF. The J gene is TRBJ2-7, the V gene TRBV10-3; 10 bases map to TRBD2. This CDR3 has 14 residues. V was pared by 6 bases and J by 5 bases, with 7 bases of the junction left unmatched. Germline CDR1 is ENHRY and CDR2 is SYGVKD.

The rearrangement joins TRBV27 to TRBJ2-4; D might be TRBD1 (6 bases). Trimming removed 5 bases from V and 1 base from J, with 15 bases in between. Germline V gene lookup returns CDR1 MNHEY and CDR2 SMNVEV (reference sequence). CDR3 length: 16 amino acids. As DNA, the CDR3 is TGTGCCAGCAGTCCCTTCATAACAGGGGCCAAAAACATTCAGTACTTC. It translates to CASSPFITGAKNIQYF.

This sequence joins TRBV18 and TRBJ2-1; TRBD2 matches at 11 bases. The V gene end was trimmed by 3 bases and the J gene end by 1 base; junction bases not matched to a gene: 5. There are 17 residues in the CDR3. Germline CDR1 KGHSH, CDR2 LQKENI. The CDR3 here is CASSPTGTSGSYNEQFF. CDR3 DNA: TGTGCCAGCTCACCGACAGGGACTAGCGGATCCTACAATGAGCAGTTCTTC.

The count of this clone is one. The rearrangement joins TRBV7-3 to TRBJ2-1, with 9 bases identical to TRBD1. Losses at the gene ends were 4 bases for V and 0 bases for J; bases not matched to a gene: 1. The CDR3 runs 15 residues. CDR1 is SGHTA and CDR2 is FQGTGA in the germline V gene. The CDR3 sequence is CASSSTGGSYNEQFF. The CDR3 DNA reads TGTGCCAGCAGCTCGACAGGGGGCTCCTACAATGAGCAGTTCTTC.

The chain recombines TRBV28 with TRBJ2-7; TRBD2 agrees at 8 bases. Germline V lookup: CDR1 MDHEN, CDR2 SYDVKM. The CDR3 runs 14 residues. Losses at the gene ends were 5 bases for V and 2 bases for J; bases not matched to a gene: 5. CDR3 residues: CASSTTSGAYEQYF. The CDR3 DNA follows: TGTGCCAGCAGTACAACTAGCGGCGCCTACGAGCAGTACTTC.

This clone was counted once. The rearrangement joins TRBV4-2 to TRBJ1-6; 10 bases map to TRBD1. The CDR3 runs 16 residues. The V and J ends lost 4 bases and 7 bases, in that order; junction bases with no gene match: 7. CDR1 is LGHNA, CDR2 YNFKEQ, per germline. The CDR3: CASSPPGQGVNSPLHF. CDR3 bases: TGTGCCAGCAGCCCCCCAGGACAGGGGGTAAATTCACCCCTCCACTTT.

The genes are TRBV7-9 and TRBJ1-1; 8 nucleotides match TRBD1. Germline CDR1 is SEHNR and CDR2 is FQNEAQ (reference sequence). The CDR3 contains 16 residues. Germline trimming cut 3 bases from V and 0 bases from J; bases unmatched to any gene: 6. The CDR3 protein is CASSFPGGRVNTEAFF. The CDR3 DNA follows: TGTGCCAGCAGCTTCCCAGGGGGCAGAGTGAACACTGAAGCTTTCTTT.

The chain carries TRBV7-2 and TRBJ2-7, with D possibly being TRBD2 (5 bases). The V end was cut by 2 bases, the J end by 5 bases, with 7 bases between. Germline assignment: CDR1 SGHTA and CDR2 FQGNSA. This CDR3 is 12 amino acids long. The CDR3 nucleotides are TGTGCCAGCAGCTTATCTAGCAACGAGCAGTACTTC. This translates into CASSLSSNEQYF.

This sequence joins TRBV6-1 and TRBJ1-1, with D tentatively TRBD1 (6 bases). Per the germline V gene, CDR1 is MNHNS and CDR2 is SASEGT. The CDR3 runs to 13 residues. Trimming took 6 bases from V and 1 from J, leaving 9 bases between them. This CDR3 reads CASSRTENTEAFF. CDR3 DNA: TGTGCCAGCAGCCGGACAGAGAACACTGAAGCTTTCTTT.

The chain is built from TRBV5-1 and TRBJ1-2; 9 positions match TRBD1. Trimming removed 4 bases from V and 8 bases from J; junction bases left unmatched: 9. Per the germline V gene, CDR1 is SGHRS and CDR2 is YFSETQ. This CDR3 contains 14 residues. The CDR3 sequence: CASSPTQGAGGYTF. For the CDR3, the DNA is TGCGCCAGCAGCCCCACACAGGGGGCGGGGGGCTACACCTTC.